Below are 26 T cell receptor beta chains sequenced from a single sample in a study of T cell responses to AZD1222 COVID-19 vaccine. Assay used: immunoSEQ multiplex PCR; TCRdb lists only in-frame clones, some missing. This table has about 56,000 clones, 80% to 90% appearing once. The sequencing here drew on peripheral blood, taken on day 0 of AZD1222 vaccination. Receptors originate from an adult in good health.

DNA of the CDR3: TGTGCCAGCAGCTTAGAAGGGACAGGGAACACCGGGGAGCTGTTTTTT. It is translated as CASSLEGTGNTGELFF. The chain is built from TRBV7-6 and TRBJ2-2, with TRBD1 matching 8 bases. CDR3 length: 16 residues. Germline CDR1 and CDR2: SGHVS and FNYEAQ. Trimming cost V 1 base and J 1 base; bases outside gene matches: 2.

The rearrangement links TRBV19 to TRBJ1-2; D might be TRBD1 (6 bases). Trimming removed 3 bases from V and 8 bases from J, with 10 bases in between. The CDR3 has 12 amino acids. The germline gives CDR1 LNHDA, CDR2 SQIVND (reference sequence). The CDR3 spells CASSIYREGYTF. The DNA of the CDR3 is TGTGCCAGTAGTATCTACAGGGAAGGCTACACCTTC.

The chain links TRBV28 to TRBJ1-3; the D gene is possibly TRBD1 (5 bases). V was trimmed by 6 bases and J by 2 bases, leaving 14 bases between them. The CDR3 extends over 15 amino acids. Germline assignment: CDR1 MDHEN and CDR2 SYDVKM. The CDR3 here is CASRRVGVAGNTIYF. CDR3 nucleotides: TGTGCCAGCAGACGAGTAGGGGTGGCTGGAAACACCATATATTTT.

The chain recombines TRBV7-9 with TRBJ2-7; D is ambiguous. V lost 8 bases to trimming and J lost 1 base, with 27 bases between them. The germline V gene has CDR1 SEHNR and CDR2 FQNEAQ (reference sequence). The CDR3 is 18 amino acids. The DNA for the CDR3 is TGTGCCAGCGCACCCCCTCCGATCCTAGACTCAATATCCTACGAGCAGTACTTC. This gives the protein CASAPPPILDSISYEQYF.

This sequence joins TRBV24-1 and TRBJ1-1; maybe TRBD1 (6 bases). Germline CDR1 KGHDR, CDR2 SFDVKD. The CDR3 consists of 12 residues. V was pared by 7 bases and J by 1 base, with 6 bases between. CDR3 residues: CATRGGNTEAFF. CDR3 DNA sequence: TGTGCCACCAGAGGGGGGAACACTGAAGCTTTCTTT.

This chain links TRBV4-1 with TRBJ1-1; 11 bases match TRBD1. The germline V gene has CDR1 MGHRA and CDR2 YSYEKL. This CDR3 region has 15 residues. J was trimmed by 5 bases and V by 1 base; bases with no gene match: 3. The CDR3 DNA reads TGCGCCAGCAGCCAAGGGACAGGGGGCGAGACTGAAGCTTTCTTT. This sequence encodes CASSQGTGGETEAFF.

V gene TRBV11-2 combines with J gene TRBJ1-1, with 9 positions matching TRBD1. The CDR3 is 13 amino acids. Germline loops: CDR1 SGHAT, CDR2 FQNNGV. V was clipped by 5 bases and J by 4 bases; unmatched bases: 2. The CDR3 DNA is TGTGCCAGCAGCCTGACAGGGGGCACTGAAGCTTTCTTT. Translated: CASSLTGGTEAFF.

This clone occurred once. The genes are TRBV6-5 and TRBJ2-7; D is tentatively TRBD1 or TRBD2 (5 bases each). The CDR3 has 13 amino acids. The germline V gene encodes CDR1 MNHEY and CDR2 SVGAGI. Trimming shortened V by 4 bases and J by 3 bases, and 10 bases separated the two germline ends. CDR3 in DNA: TGTGCCAGCAGTTGGGGACGCGGCTACGAGCAGTACTTC. Protein product: CASSWGRGYEQYF.

The rearrangement joins TRBV5-6 to TRBJ1-4; D is unclear. Germline-derived CDR1 and CDR2 are SGHDT and YYEEEE. V was trimmed by 1 base and J by 0 bases, leaving 4 bases between them. This CDR3 region has 14 residues. The CDR3 region is CASSLMATNEKLFF. For the CDR3, the DNA is TGTGCCAGCAGCTTGATGGCAACTAATGAAAAACTGTTTTTT.

A single count supports this clone. V is TRBV7-6 and J is TRBJ1-1; TRBD1 matches at 8 bases. The CDR3 spans 16 residues. Germline-derived CDR1 and CDR2 are SGHVS and FNYEAQ. J gave up 5 bases and V 5 bases, and 13 bases lay outside the gene matches. Here the CDR3 DNA reads TGTGCCAGCAGCCGTCACCGGGACAGGACATCTACTGAAGCTTTCTTT. Residues: CASSRHRDRTSTEAFF.

This clone was found a few times. V and J are TRBV28 and TRBJ1-1; TRBD1 aligns across 8 bases. The germline CDR1 and CDR2 sequences are MDHEN and SYDVKM. This CDR3 spans 12 amino acids. V was pared by 7 bases and J by 6 bases, with 4 bases of the junction left unmatched. The CDR3 loop is CASTGTGAEAFF. As DNA, the CDR3 is TGTGCCAGCACCGGGACAGGCGCTGAAGCTTTCTTT.

This chain links TRBV19 with TRBJ2-5; 8 positions agree with TRBD2. The CDR3 sequence is 16 residues long. CDR1 and CDR2 from the germline V gene are LNHDA and SQIVND (reference sequence). The V and J ends lost 8 bases and 4 bases, in that order; junction bases with no gene match: 15. CDR3 in amino acids: CASRAGGLAGVETQYF. The CDR3 bases are TGTGCCAGTCGCGCCGGCGGGCTAGCGGGCGTAGAGACCCAGTACTTC.

This clone was found a few times. The chain is built from TRBV24-1 and TRBJ2-7; 7 bases are a match to TRBD2. Germline V gene sequence: CDR1 KGHDR, CDR2 SFDVKD. After removal of 7 bases from V and 4 bases from J, the junction contained 9 bases not matched to a gene. The CDR3 totals 14 residues. CDR3 coding DNA: TGTGCCACCAGCCCCAGGGAGGGGATATACGAGCAGTACTTC. It is translated as CATSPREGIYEQYF.

The chain is built from TRBV5-5 and TRBJ2-3; 7 bases are shared with TRBD2. Germline V CDR1 and CDR2: SGHKS, YYEKEE (reference sequence). The CDR3 extends over 14 amino acids. V shed 4 bases and J 1 base; nucleotides not matched to a gene: 3. CDR3 loop: CASSIGGGTDTQYF. CDR3 nucleotides: TGTGCCAGCAGCATTGGGGGGGGCACAGATACGCAGTATTTT.

The chain joins TRBV9 to TRBJ2-7, with TRBD1 matching 8 bases. This CDR3 spans 14 amino acids. Germline CDR1 and CDR2: SGDLS and YYNGEE. The V gene end was trimmed by 4 bases and the J gene end by 0 bases; junction bases not matched to a gene: 3. CDR3 sequence (DNA): TGTGCCAGCAGCCGCGGGACAGGCTCCTACGAGCAGTACTTC. Residues: CASSRGTGSYEQYF. Combining the CDR3 with reference TRBV9 and TRBJ2-7 gives the whole variable domain DSGVTQTPKHLITATGQRVTLRCSPRSGDLSVYWYQQSLDQGLQFLIQYYNGEERAKGNILERFSAQQFPDLHSELNLSSLELGDSALYFCASSRGTGSYEQYFGPGTRLTVT.

The chain carries TRBV3-1 (or the pseudogene TRBV3-2) and TRBJ1-1; D is unresolved. V dropped 1 base and J dropped 2 bases, with 14 bases sitting between them. The CDR3 runs to 16 residues. Germline CDR1 is LGHDT and CDR2 is YNNKEL (reference sequence). CDR3 sequence: CASSQGRLTTNTEAFF. In DNA form, the CDR3 reads TGTGCCAGCAGCCAAGGAAGACTTACGACTAACACTGAAGCTTTCTTT.

V is TRBV9 and J is TRBJ2-7; the D is unclear. The CDR3 spans 15 residues. Germline V gene lookup returns CDR1 SGDLS and CDR2 YYNGEE. V was cut by 0 bases and J by 3 bases, with 13 bases left in between. In DNA form, the CDR3 reads TGTGCCAGCAGCGTAGGACCGGATTCCGACTACGAGCAGTACTTC. Amino acid sequence: CASSVGPDSDYEQYF.

The V gene is TRBV19, the J gene TRBJ1-5, with 9 positions matching TRBD1. This CDR3 has 18 amino acids. Losses at the gene ends were 5 bases for V and 6 bases for J; bases not matched to a gene: 17. Germline values: CDR1 LNHDA, CDR2 SQIVND (reference sequence). The CDR3 DNA reads as TGTGCCAGTAGTGCTGTCCTTCCCTCGGGACAGGGACGTCAGCCCCAGCATTTT. Translated, it gives CASSAVLPSGQGRQPQHF.

The gene calls are TRBV11-2 and TRBJ2-7, with 7 positions matching TRBD2. Germline lookup yields CDR1 SGHAT and CDR2 FQNNGV. The CDR3 is made up of 11 amino acids. After removal of 7 bases from V and 7 bases from J, the junction contained 4 bases not matched to a gene. The CDR3 sequence is CASTRRGEQYF. The CDR3 region has the DNA TGTGCCAGCACCCGGCGGGGGGAGCAGTACTTC.

V gene TRBV2 combines with J gene TRBJ2-5; 9 bases are shared with TRBD1. Germline loops: CDR1 SNHLY, CDR2 FYNNEI. The J segment lost 6 bases and the V segment lost 5 bases, leaving 10 bases of the junction unmatched. The CDR3 has 15 residues. CDR3 bases: TGTGCCAGCAGTAACTCGGACAGGGGAGTGAAGACCCAGTACTTC. Translation: CASSNSDRGVKTQYF. Combining the CDR3 with reference TRBV2 and TRBJ2-5 gives the whole variable domain EPEVTQTPSHQVTQMGQEVILRCVPISNHLYFYWYRQILGQKVEFLVSFYNNEISEKSEIFDDQFSVERPDGSNFTLKIRSTKLEDSAMYFCASSNSDRGVKTQYFGPGTRLLVL.

The rearrangement joins TRBV10-3 to TRBJ2-3; the match to TRBD2 covers 12 bases. V lost 4 bases, J lost 2 bases, and 1 base stayed unmatched. Per germline, CDR1 ENHRY and CDR2 SYGVKD. The CDR3 runs to 15 residues. The DNA of the CDR3 is TGTGCCATCAGTGGGACTAGCGGGGCCACAGATACGCAGTATTTT. Translating it yields CAISGTSGATDTQYF.

The V and J genes are TRBV14 and TRBJ2-4; 8 bases map to TRBD1. The CDR3 has 15 residues. The V and J ends lost 6 bases and 1 base, in that order; junction bases with no gene match: 5. Germline V gene sequence: CDR1 SGHDN, CDR2 FVKESK. In nucleotides, the CDR3 is TGTGCCAGCAGGCAGGGGGCAGTTGCCAAAAACATTCAGTACTTC. This translates into CASRQGAVAKNIQYF.

The rearrangement uses TRBV19 and TRBJ1-2; D not certain. V was cut by 7 bases and J by 4 bases, with 7 bases left in between. This CDR3 is 11 amino acids long. Germline assignment: CDR1 LNHDA and CDR2 SQIVND (reference sequence). The CDR3 here is CASTQAYGYTF. CDR3 coding DNA: TGTGCCAGTACCCAGGCCTATGGCTACACCTTC.

The chain couples TRBV3-1 (or the pseudogene TRBV3-2) to TRBJ1-1; 8 nucleotides agree with TRBD1. The CDR3 contains 14 residues. Germline CDR1 LGHDT, CDR2 YNNKEL (reference sequence). With 6 bases clipped from V and 0 bases from J, the junction kept 3 bases outside the gene matches. This chain's CDR3 is CASRADRVNTEAFF. Here the CDR3 DNA reads TGTGCCAGCAGAGCGGACAGGGTGAACACTGAAGCTTTCTTT.

V and J are TRBV5-1 and TRBJ1-1; D not resolved. The V and J ends lost 0 bases and 0 bases respectively, with 9 bases between them. CDR3 length: 15 amino acids. The germline V gene has CDR1 SGHRS and CDR2 YFSETQ. The CDR3 sequence is CASSLAPGMNTEAFF. The DNA for the CDR3 is TGCGCCAGCAGCTTGGCTCCAGGTATGAACACTGAAGCTTTCTTT.

The gene calls are TRBV5-6 and TRBJ1-1; D perhaps matches TRBD1 (6 bases). V lost 4 bases and J 6 bases, leaving 16 bases between the germline ends. This CDR3 region has 14 residues. CDR1 and CDR2 (germline): SGHDT, YYEEEE. The CDR3 spells CASSRFTGWAEAFF. CDR3 DNA sequence: TGTGCCAGCAGCAGATTTACAGGGTGGGCTGAAGCTTTCTTT.